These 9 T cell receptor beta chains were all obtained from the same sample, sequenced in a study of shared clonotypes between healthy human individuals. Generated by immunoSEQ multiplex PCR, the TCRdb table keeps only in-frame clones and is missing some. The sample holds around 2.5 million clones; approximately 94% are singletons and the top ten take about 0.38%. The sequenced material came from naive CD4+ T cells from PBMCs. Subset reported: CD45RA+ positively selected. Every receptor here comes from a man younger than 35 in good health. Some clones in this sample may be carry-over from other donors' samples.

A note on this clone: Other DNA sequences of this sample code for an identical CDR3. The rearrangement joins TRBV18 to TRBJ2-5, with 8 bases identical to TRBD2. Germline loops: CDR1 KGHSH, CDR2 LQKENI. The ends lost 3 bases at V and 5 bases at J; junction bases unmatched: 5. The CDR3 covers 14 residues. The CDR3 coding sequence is TGTGCCAGCTCACCGGGCGGGGGGCAGGAGACCCAGTACTTC. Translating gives CASSPGGGQETQYF.

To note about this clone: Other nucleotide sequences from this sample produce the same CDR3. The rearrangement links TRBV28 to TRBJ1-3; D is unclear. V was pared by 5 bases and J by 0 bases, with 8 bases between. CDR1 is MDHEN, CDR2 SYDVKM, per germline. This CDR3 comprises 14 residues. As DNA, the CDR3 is TGTGCCAGCAGTGGGCTGAGCTCTGGAAACACCATATATTTT. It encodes CASSGLSSGNTIYF.

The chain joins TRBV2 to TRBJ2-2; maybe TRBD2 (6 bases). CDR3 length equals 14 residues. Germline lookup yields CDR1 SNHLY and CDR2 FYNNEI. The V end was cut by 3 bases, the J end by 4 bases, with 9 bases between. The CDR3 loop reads CASSDPGGTGELFF. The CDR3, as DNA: TGTGCCAGCAGTGACCCCGGGGGCACCGGGGAGCTGTTTTTT.

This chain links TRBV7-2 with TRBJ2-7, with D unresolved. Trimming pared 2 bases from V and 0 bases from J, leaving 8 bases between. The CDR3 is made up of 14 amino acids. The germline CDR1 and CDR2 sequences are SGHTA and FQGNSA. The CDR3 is CASSLRSFSYEQYF. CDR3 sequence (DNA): TGTGCCAGCAGCTTACGGTCTTTCTCCTACGAGCAGTACTTC.

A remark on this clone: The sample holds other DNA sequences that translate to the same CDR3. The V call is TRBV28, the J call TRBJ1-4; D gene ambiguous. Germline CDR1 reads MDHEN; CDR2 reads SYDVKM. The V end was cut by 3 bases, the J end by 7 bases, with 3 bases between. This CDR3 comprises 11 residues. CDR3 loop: CASSLVEKLFF. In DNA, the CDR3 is TGTGCCAGCAGTTTGGTTGAAAAACTGTTTTTT.

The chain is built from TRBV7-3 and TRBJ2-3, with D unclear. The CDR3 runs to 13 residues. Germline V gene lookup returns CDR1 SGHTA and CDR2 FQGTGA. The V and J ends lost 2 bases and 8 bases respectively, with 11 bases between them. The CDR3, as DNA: TGTGCCAGCAGCTTAGTGTCCCCCCCTACGCAGTATTTT. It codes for CASSLVSPPTQYF. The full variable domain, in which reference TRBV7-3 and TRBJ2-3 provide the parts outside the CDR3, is GAGVSQTPSNKVTEKGKYVELRCDPISGHTALYWYRQSLGQGPEFLIYFQGTGAADDSGLPNDRFFAVRPEGSVSTLKIQRTERGDSAVYLCASSLVSPPTQYFGPGTRLTVL.

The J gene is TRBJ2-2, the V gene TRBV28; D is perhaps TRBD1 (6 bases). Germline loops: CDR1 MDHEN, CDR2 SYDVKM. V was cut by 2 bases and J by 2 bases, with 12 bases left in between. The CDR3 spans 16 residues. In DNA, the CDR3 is TGTGCCAGCAGTTTAACCCCCAGGGGTAACACCGGGGAGCTGTTTTTT. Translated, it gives CASSLTPRGNTGELFF. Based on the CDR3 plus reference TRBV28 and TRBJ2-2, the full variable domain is DVKVTQSSRYLVKRTGEKVFLECVQDMDHENMFWYRQDPGLGLRLIYFSYDVKMKEKGDIPEGYSVSREKKERFSLILESASTNQTSMYLCASSLTPRGNTGELFFGEGSRLTVL.

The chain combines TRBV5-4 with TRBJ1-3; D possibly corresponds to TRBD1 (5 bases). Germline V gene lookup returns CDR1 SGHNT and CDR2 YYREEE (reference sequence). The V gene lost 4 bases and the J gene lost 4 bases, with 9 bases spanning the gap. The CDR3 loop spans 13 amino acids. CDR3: CASSRDSGNTIYF. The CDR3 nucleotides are TGTGCCAGCAGCCGCGACAGCGGAAACACCATATATTTT.

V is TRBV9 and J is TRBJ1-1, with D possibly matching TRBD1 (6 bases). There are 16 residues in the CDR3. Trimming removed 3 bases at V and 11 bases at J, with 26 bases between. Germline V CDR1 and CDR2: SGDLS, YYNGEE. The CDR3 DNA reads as TGTGCCAGCAGCGCGAACGAACGACTAGGGGGTTGGGAGGCTTTCTTT. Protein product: CASSANERLGGWEAFF.